A selection of T cell receptor beta chains follows, all from one sample in a study of cytomegalovirus exposure and HLA in healthy donors. The table came from immunoSEQ multiplex PCR; TCRdb's copy has only in-frame clones and leaves some out. The sample holds hundreds of thousands of clones, about 74% seen once. Sequencing input: PBMCs. Receptors originate from a woman aged 25 to 45 in good health and CMV-seronegative. Each CDR3 is given with its conserved first and last residue. D genes are given only for firm matches. Not every row has a clone size; where given, it reads once, few, many or a size class.

few	TRBV6-1	TRBJ2-7	TRBD1	TGTGCCAGCAGTGAACTGGGACAGGGGAGAAGGCAGTACTTC	CASSELGQGRRQYF
-	TRBV11-2	TRBJ2-2	-	TGTGCCAGCAGCCTCGAGGCGACCGGGGAGCTGTTTTTT	CASSLEATGELFF
-	TRBV6-5	TRBJ2-1	-	TGTGCCAGCAGTTACTCGTCCCACACGGAGCAGTTCTTC	CASSYSSHTEQFF
few	TRBV6-4	TRBJ2-7	TRBD2	TGTGCCAGCAGTTACTCTCCTAGCGGATACTACGAGCAGTACTTC	CASSYSPSGYYEQYF
-	TRBV4-2	TRBJ1-1	-	TGTGCCAGCAGCCAACTTGGGAGTTTCGCTGAAGCTTTCTTT	CASSQLGSFAEAFF
-	TRBV18	TRBJ2-1	-	TGTGCCAGCTCACCCCCAGCGTCCCCATGGAATGAGCAGTTCTTC	CASSPPASPWNEQFF
-	TRBV29-1	TRBJ1-2	-	TGCAGCGTTGCCATGCTGCAGGGTTTCAACTATGGCTACACCTTC	CSVAMLQGFNYGYTF
-	TRBV7-3	TRBJ2-1	TRBD1	TGTGCCAGCAGTAAGACAGGGCCAGAGGGAGAGGCCCAGTTCTTC	CASSKTGPEGEAQFF
-	TRBV6-5	TRBJ1-1	-	TGTGCCAGCAGTGAACGGGGAACTGAAGCTTTCTTT	CASSERGTEAFF
few	TRBV30	TRBJ2-1	TRBD2	TGTGCCTGGAGCGATACTAGCGGGAGGTTCTCCCATGAGCAGTTCTTC	CAWSDTSGRFSHEQFF
once	TRBV6-1	TRBJ2-2	TRBD2	TGTGCCAGCAGTGATCGGGGCGGGGGTCGCACCGGGGAGCTGTTTTTT	CASSDRGGGRTGELFF
-	TRBV20-1	TRBJ1-2	-	TGCAGTGCCCTGGCAGGCTACACCTTC	CSALAGYTF
-	TRBV18	TRBJ2-5	TRBD2	TGTGCCAGCTCACCCGGGAGGGCGGAGACCCAGTACTTC	CASSPGRAETQYF
-	TRBV9	TRBJ1-6	-	TGTGCCAGCAGCGTAGAAGGGAGGGACTCACCCCTCCACTTT	CASSVEGRDSPLHF
-	TRBV5-6	TRBJ2-2	-	TGTGCCAGCAGCTTGGGCACAGGGTCCACCGGGGAGCTGTTTTTT	CASSLGTGSTGELFF
-	TRBV5-1	TRBJ1-2	TRBD1	TGCGCCAGCAGCCACGGGACAGGCCTTAACTATGGCTACACCTTC	CASSHGTGLNYGYTF
-	TRBV5-1	TRBJ2-3	-	TGCGCCACCTCCTTAAGGACTACTAGCACAGATACGCAGTATTTT	CATSLRTTSTDTQYF
-	TRBV7-8	TRBJ1-5	-	TGTGCCAGCAGCTTAGTGGAGGTACAGCCCCAGCATTTT	CASSLVEVQPQHF
few	TRBV19	TRBJ2-7	-	TGTGCCAGTAGTATAAGGCTAGGGGGAATCATGAGCGAGCAGTACTTC	CASSIRLGGIMSEQYF
few	TRBV6-5	TRBJ1-5	-	TGTGCCAGCAGCTCTCTTCGGGGGCAGCCCCAGCATTTT	CASSSLRGQPQHF
-	TRBV5-1	TRBJ2-7	TRBD2	TGCGCCAGCAGCGGGACTAGCGGGTCCTACGAGCAGTACTTC	CASSGTSGSYEQYF
-	TRBV6-6	TRBJ2-3	TRBD2	TGTGCCAGCAGTGGTATAGCGGGTGGGGTCGATACGCAGTATTTT	CASSGIAGGVDTQYF
-	TRBV7-9	TRBJ2-4	-	TGTGCCAGCAGCTTAGCGGGGCCAGCCAAAAACATTCAGTACTTC	CASSLAGPAKNIQYF
-	TRBV7-9	TRBJ1-4	-	TGTGCCAGCAGCTTAGAGGGGCCAGTAAATGAAAAACTGTTTTTT	CASSLEGPVNEKLFF
-	TRBV7-6	TRBJ2-5	TRBD2	TGTGCCAGCAGCGCAGCGGGACTCGGAGTCCAGACCCAGTACTTC	CASSAAGLGVQTQYF
-	TRBV15	TRBJ2-1	TRBD2	TGTGCCACCAGCAGAGATTTGACTAGCGGGAGTCATGAGCAGTTCTTC	CATSRDLTSGSHEQFF
-	TRBV11-3	TRBJ2-4	-	TGTGCCAGCAGCTTAGGGACAGACGAAAACATTCAGTACTTC	CASSLGTDENIQYF
-	TRBV7-9	TRBJ2-2	-	TGTGACAGCAGCTTAGTAGTAGTAGCGACGAACACCGGGGAGCTGTTTTTT	CDSSLVVVATNTGELFF
-	TRBV5-1	TRBJ2-3	-	TGCGCCAGCAGAAGAACGACTACCACAGATACGCAGTATTTT	CASRRTTTTDTQYF
-	TRBV7-2	TRBJ2-5	TRBD1	TGTGCCAGCAGCTCAGGACAGGAACTCGAGACCCAGTACTTC	CASSSGQELETQYF
-	TRBV5-4	TRBJ2-1	TRBD2	TGTGCCAGCAGCTTGATTCGGGAGGGCCCGGGGAATGAGCAGTTCTTC	CASSLIREGPGNEQFF
few	TRBV7-6	TRBJ1-5	-	TGTGCCAGCAGCTTAATGTTAGATCAGCCCCAGCATTTT	CASSLMLDQPQHF
-	TRBV10-3	TRBJ1-1	-	TGTGCCATCAGTGAAACGGGACAACCGAACACTGAAGCTTTCTTT	CAISETGQPNTEAFF
-	TRBV6-5	TRBJ2-1	-	TGTGCCAGCAGTTACCTCTCACAGCTTGGCAATGAGCAGTTCTTC	CASSYLSQLGNEQFF
few	TRBV4-1	TRBJ2-7	-	TGCGCCAGCAGCCAGGGGGCGCCTTCCTCCGAGCAGTACTTC	CASSQGAPSSEQYF
-	TRBV7-9	TRBJ1-2	TRBD1	TGTGCCAGCAGCTTAACGGGGACAGGGAACTATGGCTACACCTTC	CASSLTGTGNYGYTF
-	TRBV29-1	TRBJ2-1	-	TGCAGCGCCGCGGGTCAGCCTTCCTACAATGAGCAGTTCTTC	CSAAGQPSYNEQFF
-	TRBV4-2	TRBJ2-5	-	TGTGCCCGCAGACACATCGTCACTACCGAGACCCAGTACTTC	CARRHIVTTETQYF
few	TRBV30	TRBJ1-1	TRBD1	TGTGCCTGGAGCTCCTCCCTAGGGACAGGGACTAACACTGAAGCTTTCTTT	CAWSSSLGTGTNTEAFF
few	TRBV5-1	TRBJ1-2	-	TGTGCCAGCAGCTTGGCAGGAGGGGAAGTGGGCTACACCTTC	CASSLAGGEVGYTF
few	TRBV11-2	TRBJ2-7	TRBD1	TGTGCCAGCAGCTTGTCAGGACAGGCCCTCGGGGAGCAGTACTTC	CASSLSGQALGEQYF
-	TRBV30	TRBJ1-1	-	TGTGCCTGGTTCGGCGGCATGAACACTGAAGCTTTCTTT	CAWFGGMNTEAFF
few	TRBV5-6	TRBJ2-1	TRBD2	TGTGCCAGCAGCTCTTGGACTAGCGGGAGGCCCCAGTTCTTC	CASSSWTSGRPQFF
-	TRBV7-8	TRBJ2-1	TRBD2	TGTGCCAGCAGCTTAGACGGGACTACCACCTACAATGAGCAGTTCTTC	CASSLDGTTTYNEQFF
-	TRBV5-1	TRBJ1-1	-	TGCGCCAGCAGAAATTTTCTTGGCAACCCTGAAGCTTTCTTT	CASRNFLGNPEAFF
-	TRBV29-1	TRBJ1-2	TRBD1	TGCAGCGCCCCCGGGACAGGGGTCGACTATGGCTACACCTTC	CSAPGTGVDYGYTF
-	TRBV7-9	TRBJ2-5	-	TGTTCCAGCAGCCTAAAACTGGAGACCCAGTACTTC	CSSSLKLETQYF
-	TRBV6-1	TRBJ1-2	TRBD1	TGTGCCAGCAGTGATCCGGGACAGGGAATCGCCATTGGCTACACCTTC	CASSDPGQGIAIGYTF
-	TRBV4-1	TRBJ2-7	-	TGTGCCAGCAGCCAAGAGCTCACGAGTCACGAGCAGTACTTC	CASSQELTSHEQYF
-	TRBV19	TRBJ2-3	TRBD1	TGTGCCAGTAAAGGGCAGGGGGCGCGGACAGATACGCAGTATTTT	CASKGQGARTDTQYF
-	TRBV19	TRBJ2-5	-	TGTGCCAGTAGGCCCGACAGATCAGAGACCCAGTACTTC	CASRPDRSETQYF
-	TRBV5-6	TRBJ2-1	-	TGTGCCAGCAGCTCCAGGGGCGATGAGCAGTTCTTC	CASSSRGDEQFF
-	TRBV6-6	TRBJ2-5	TRBD1	TGTGCCAGCAGTCCCTACTTGACAGGGGAAGTCGAGACCCAGTACTTC	CASSPYLTGEVETQYF
-	TRBV6-6	TRBJ2-5	-	TGTGCCAGCACTCACGGGAGTATGGAGACCCAGTACTTC	CASTHGSMETQYF
few	TRBV5-5	TRBJ2-7	-	TGTGCCAGCAGCCTCCCGGAAAGCGGCAACACCTACGAGCAGTACTTC	CASSLPESGNTYEQYF
-	TRBV18	TRBJ1-1	TRBD1	TGTGCCAGCCAGGGGGGGAACACTGAAGCTTTCTTT	CASQGGNTEAFF
-	TRBV30	TRBJ2-3	-	TGTGCCTGGAGATATGGAGGAGTCACAGATACGCAGTATTTT	CAWRYGGVTDTQYF